The present entry profiles one T cell receptor beta chain with its context. Its antigen is not yet known. No quality values exist for individual bases; no much larger clone is one base distant. The sample originates from a study of T cell changes during pregnancy in multiple sclerosis (dated by TCRdb to the late 2010s). General notes on the study: The study examined how the T cell repertoire changed over the course of pregnancy in women with multiple sclerosis.

Libraries were built with the immunoSEQ multiplex PCR assay. TCRdb retrieved this table from immuneACCESS and kept in-frame rearrangements only. Not all clones are present; in checked studies, unresolved V genes account for under half, and no reason is known for the remainder. The sample table holds about 92,000 clones, of which almost 95% were seen once. In total, the top ten clones hold roughly 2.4% of the sample. V is pruned by 5 bases and J by 2 bases, leaving 3 bases of the junction without a gene match. Counted from cysteine to phenylalanine, this CDR3 has 14 amino acids. Only CDR3 DNA is held: 42 bases, read in frame from base 1. The CDR1 and CDR2 encoded by the germline V gene are MNHEY and SVGAGI.

This clonotype originated in a female donor with multiple sclerosis, enrolled in a pregnancy study. The rearrangement combines TRBV6-5 with TRBJ2-7; 10 bases in the middle match TRBD1. Specimen: peripheral blood, collected in the third trimester of pregnancy. The sequence in DNA is TGTGCCAGCAGTATTGGACAGGGGGCCTACGAGCAGTACTTC. It is translated as CASSIGQGAYEQYF.